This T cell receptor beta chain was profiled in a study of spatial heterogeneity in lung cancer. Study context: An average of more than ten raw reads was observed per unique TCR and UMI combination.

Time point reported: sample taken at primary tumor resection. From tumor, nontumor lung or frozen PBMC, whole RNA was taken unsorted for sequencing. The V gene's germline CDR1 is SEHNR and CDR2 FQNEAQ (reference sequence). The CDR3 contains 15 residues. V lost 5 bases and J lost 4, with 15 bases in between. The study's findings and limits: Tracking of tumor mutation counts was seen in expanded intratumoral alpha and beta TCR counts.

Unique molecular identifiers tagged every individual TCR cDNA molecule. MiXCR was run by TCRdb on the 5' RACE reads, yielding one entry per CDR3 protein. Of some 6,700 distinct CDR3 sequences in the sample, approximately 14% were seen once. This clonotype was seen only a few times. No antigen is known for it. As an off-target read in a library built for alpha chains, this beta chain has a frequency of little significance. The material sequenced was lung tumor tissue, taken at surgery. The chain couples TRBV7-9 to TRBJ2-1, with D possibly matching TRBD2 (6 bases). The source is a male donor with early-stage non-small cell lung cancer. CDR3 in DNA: TGTGCCAGCAGCCTGCGGGACTTCCGATACAATGAGCAGTTCTTC. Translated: CASSLRDFRYNEQFF. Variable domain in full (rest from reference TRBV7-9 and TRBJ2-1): DTGVSQNPRHKITKRGQNVTFRCDPISEHNRLYWYRQTLGQGPEFLTYFQNEAQLEKSRLLSDRFSAERPKGSFSTLEIQRTEQGDSAMYLCASSLRDFRYNEQFFGPGTRLTVL.